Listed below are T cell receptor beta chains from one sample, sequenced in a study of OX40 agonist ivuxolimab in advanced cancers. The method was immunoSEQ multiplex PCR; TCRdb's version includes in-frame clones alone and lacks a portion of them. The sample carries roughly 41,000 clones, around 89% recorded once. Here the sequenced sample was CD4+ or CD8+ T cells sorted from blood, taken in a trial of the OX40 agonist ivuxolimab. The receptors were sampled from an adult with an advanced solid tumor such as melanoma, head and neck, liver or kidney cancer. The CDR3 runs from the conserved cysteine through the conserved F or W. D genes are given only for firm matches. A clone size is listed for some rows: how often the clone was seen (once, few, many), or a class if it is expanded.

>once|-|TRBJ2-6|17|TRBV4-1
CASSQSGHLSGANVLTF
TGCGCCAGCAGCCAATCGGGACACCTCTCTGGGGCCAACGTCCTGACTTTC
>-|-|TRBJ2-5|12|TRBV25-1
CASRSEGGTQYF
TGTGCCAGCAGGTCTGAGGGGGGGACCCAGTACTTC
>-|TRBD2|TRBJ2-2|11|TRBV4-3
CASKGQRGLFF
TGCGCCAGCAAGGGCCAGCGGGGGCTGTTTTTT
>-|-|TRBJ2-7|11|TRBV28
CASTWGNEQYF
TGTGCCAGCACCTGGGGGAACGAGCAGTACTTC
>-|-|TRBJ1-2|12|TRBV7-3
CASSLIPASYTF
TGTGCCAGCAGCTTAATCCCGGCAAGCTACACCTTC
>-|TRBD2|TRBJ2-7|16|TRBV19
CASSMGIGVAGYEQYF
TGTGCCAGTAGTATGGGGATCGGAGTAGCGGGCTACGAGCAGTACTTC
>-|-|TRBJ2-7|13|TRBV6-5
CASSYSGQHEQYF
TGTGCCAGCAGTTACTCTGGCCAACACGAGCAGTACTTC
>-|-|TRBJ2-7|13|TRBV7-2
CASRDSYSYEQYF
TGTGCCAGCAGGGACTCGTACTCCTACGAGCAGTACTTC
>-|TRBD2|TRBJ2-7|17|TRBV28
CASSLGASGRSLYEQYF
TGTGCCAGCAGTCTAGGGGCCAGCGGGAGGTCCTTATACGAGCAGTACTTC
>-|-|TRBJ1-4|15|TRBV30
CAWRQGLKTNEKLFF
TGTGCCTGGAGGCAGGGGCTGAAAACTAATGAAAAACTGTTTTTT
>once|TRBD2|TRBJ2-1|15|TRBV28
CASSPLAGGPNEQFF
TGTGCCAGCAGTCCTCTAGCGGGAGGGCCCAATGAGCAGTTCTTC
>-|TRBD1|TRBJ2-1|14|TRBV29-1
CSVEPQGLINEQFF
TGCAGCGTTGAGCCACAGGGGTTGATCAATGAGCAGTTCTTC
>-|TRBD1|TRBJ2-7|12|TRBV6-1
CASKNRGYEQYF
TGTGCCAGCAAGAACAGGGGTTACGAGCAGTACTTC
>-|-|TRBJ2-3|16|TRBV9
CASSVGGGESTDTQYF
TGTGCCAGCAGCGTAGGGGGTGGGGAGAGCACAGATACGCAGTATTTT
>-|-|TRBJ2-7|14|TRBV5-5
CASSLVGLAYEQYF
TGTGCCAGCAGCTTGGTAGGGCTGGCATACGAGCAGTACTTC
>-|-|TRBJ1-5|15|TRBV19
CASSIAAYSNQPQHF
TGTGCCAGTAGTATAGCTGCTTATAGCAATCAGCCCCAGCATTTT
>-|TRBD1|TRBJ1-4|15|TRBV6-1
CASSAAGTGDEKLFF
TGTGCCAGCAGTGCGGCCGGGACAGGGGATGAAAAACTGTTTTTT
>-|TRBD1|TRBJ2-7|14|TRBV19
CASSTFGQGYEQYF
TGTGCCAGTAGTACCTTCGGACAGGGCTACGAGCAGTACTTC
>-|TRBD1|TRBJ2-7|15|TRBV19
CASSITGTVRDEQYF
TGTGCCAGTAGTATTACCGGGACAGTTAGGGACGAGCAGTACTTC
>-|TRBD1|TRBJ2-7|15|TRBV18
CASSPGQGTSYEQYF
TGTGCCAGCTCACCAGGACAGGGGACGTCCTACGAGCAGTACTTC
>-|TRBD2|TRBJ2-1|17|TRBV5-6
CASRSGLAGGQEGEQFF
TGTGCCAGCAGATCAGGACTAGCGGGGGGCCAAGAGGGTGAGCAGTTCTTC
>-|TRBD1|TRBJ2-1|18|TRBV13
CASSLGRAGGSSYNEQFF
TGTGCCAGCAGCTTAGGCCGCGCAGGGGGAAGCTCCTACAATGAGCAGTTCTTC
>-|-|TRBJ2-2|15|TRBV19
CASSIGQMNTGELFF
TGTGCCAGTAGTATAGGTCAAATGAACACCGGGGAGCTGTTTTTT
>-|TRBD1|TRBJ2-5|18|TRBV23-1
CASSQRQEGDRGSGTQYF
TGCGCCAGCAGTCAAAGGCAGGAAGGGGACAGGGGAAGTGGGACCCAGTACTTC
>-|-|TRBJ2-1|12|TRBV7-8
CASSIGTGEQFF
TGTGCCAGCAGCATAGGGACTGGGGAGCAGTTCTTC
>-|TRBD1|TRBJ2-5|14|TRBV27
CASSIDRGGETQYF
TGTGCCAGCAGTATCGACAGGGGAGGAGAGACCCAGTACTTC
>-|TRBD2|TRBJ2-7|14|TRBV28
CASSLEAGGYEQYF
TGTGCCAGCAGTTTAGAGGCGGGAGGCTACGAGCAGTACTTC
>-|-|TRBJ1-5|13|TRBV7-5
CARSSTLGWAQHF
TGTGCCAGAAGCTCCACCCTCGGGTGGGCCCAGCATTTT
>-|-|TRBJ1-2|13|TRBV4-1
CASSQESLYGYTF
TGCGCCAGCAGCCAAGAATCTTTGTATGGCTACACCTTC
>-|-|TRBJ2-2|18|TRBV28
CASTLRPGWGLNTGELFF
TGTGCCAGCACCCTAAGGCCGGGCTGGGGGCTAAACACCGGGGAGCTGTTTTTT
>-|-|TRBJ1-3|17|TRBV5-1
CASSLTPRLNSGNTIYF
TGCGCCAGCAGCTTGACCCCCAGACTCAACTCTGGAAACACCATATATTTT
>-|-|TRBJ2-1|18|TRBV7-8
CASSLWLTNSGSYNEQFF
TGTGCCAGCAGCTTATGGCTCACGAATTCTGGGTCCTACAATGAGCAGTTCTTC
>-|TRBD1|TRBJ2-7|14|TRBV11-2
CASSPGTGGFEQYF
TGTGCCAGCAGCCCCGGGACAGGGGGCTTCGAGCAGTACTTC
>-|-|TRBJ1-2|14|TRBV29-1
CSVVQGSVAYGYTF
TGCAGCGTTGTCCAGGGGAGTGTTGCCTATGGCTACACCTTC
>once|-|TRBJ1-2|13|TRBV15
CATSRDLRYGYTF
TGTGCCACCAGCAGAGATTTGCGGTACGGCTACACCTTC
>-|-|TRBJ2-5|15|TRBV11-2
CASSLGAAVSETQYF
TGTGCCAGCAGCTTAGGCGCCGCGGTGTCGGAGACCCAGTACTTC
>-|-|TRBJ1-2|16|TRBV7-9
CASSLSAEQSNYGYTF
TGTGCCAGCAGCTTATCGGCAGAACAATCTAACTATGGCTACACCTTC
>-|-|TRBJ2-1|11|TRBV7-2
CASSRRGEQFF
TGTGCCAGCAGTCGAAGGGGGGAGCAGTTCTTC
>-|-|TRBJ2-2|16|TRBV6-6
CASSYPDSANTGELFF
TGTGCCAGCAGTTACCCGGACAGCGCGAACACCGGGGAGCTGTTTTTT
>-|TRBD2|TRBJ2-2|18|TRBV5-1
CASSLARPSGTNTGELFF
TGCGCCAGCAGCTTGGCCAGGCCTAGCGGAACGAACACCGGGGAGCTGTTTTTT
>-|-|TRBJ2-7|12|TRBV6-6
CASSPQGNEQYF
TGTGCCAGCAGTCCCCAGGGAAACGAGCAGTACTTC
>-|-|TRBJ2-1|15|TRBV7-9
CASSSLEGAHNEQFF
TGTGCCAGCAGCAGCTTGGAAGGGGCCCACAATGAGCAGTTCTTC